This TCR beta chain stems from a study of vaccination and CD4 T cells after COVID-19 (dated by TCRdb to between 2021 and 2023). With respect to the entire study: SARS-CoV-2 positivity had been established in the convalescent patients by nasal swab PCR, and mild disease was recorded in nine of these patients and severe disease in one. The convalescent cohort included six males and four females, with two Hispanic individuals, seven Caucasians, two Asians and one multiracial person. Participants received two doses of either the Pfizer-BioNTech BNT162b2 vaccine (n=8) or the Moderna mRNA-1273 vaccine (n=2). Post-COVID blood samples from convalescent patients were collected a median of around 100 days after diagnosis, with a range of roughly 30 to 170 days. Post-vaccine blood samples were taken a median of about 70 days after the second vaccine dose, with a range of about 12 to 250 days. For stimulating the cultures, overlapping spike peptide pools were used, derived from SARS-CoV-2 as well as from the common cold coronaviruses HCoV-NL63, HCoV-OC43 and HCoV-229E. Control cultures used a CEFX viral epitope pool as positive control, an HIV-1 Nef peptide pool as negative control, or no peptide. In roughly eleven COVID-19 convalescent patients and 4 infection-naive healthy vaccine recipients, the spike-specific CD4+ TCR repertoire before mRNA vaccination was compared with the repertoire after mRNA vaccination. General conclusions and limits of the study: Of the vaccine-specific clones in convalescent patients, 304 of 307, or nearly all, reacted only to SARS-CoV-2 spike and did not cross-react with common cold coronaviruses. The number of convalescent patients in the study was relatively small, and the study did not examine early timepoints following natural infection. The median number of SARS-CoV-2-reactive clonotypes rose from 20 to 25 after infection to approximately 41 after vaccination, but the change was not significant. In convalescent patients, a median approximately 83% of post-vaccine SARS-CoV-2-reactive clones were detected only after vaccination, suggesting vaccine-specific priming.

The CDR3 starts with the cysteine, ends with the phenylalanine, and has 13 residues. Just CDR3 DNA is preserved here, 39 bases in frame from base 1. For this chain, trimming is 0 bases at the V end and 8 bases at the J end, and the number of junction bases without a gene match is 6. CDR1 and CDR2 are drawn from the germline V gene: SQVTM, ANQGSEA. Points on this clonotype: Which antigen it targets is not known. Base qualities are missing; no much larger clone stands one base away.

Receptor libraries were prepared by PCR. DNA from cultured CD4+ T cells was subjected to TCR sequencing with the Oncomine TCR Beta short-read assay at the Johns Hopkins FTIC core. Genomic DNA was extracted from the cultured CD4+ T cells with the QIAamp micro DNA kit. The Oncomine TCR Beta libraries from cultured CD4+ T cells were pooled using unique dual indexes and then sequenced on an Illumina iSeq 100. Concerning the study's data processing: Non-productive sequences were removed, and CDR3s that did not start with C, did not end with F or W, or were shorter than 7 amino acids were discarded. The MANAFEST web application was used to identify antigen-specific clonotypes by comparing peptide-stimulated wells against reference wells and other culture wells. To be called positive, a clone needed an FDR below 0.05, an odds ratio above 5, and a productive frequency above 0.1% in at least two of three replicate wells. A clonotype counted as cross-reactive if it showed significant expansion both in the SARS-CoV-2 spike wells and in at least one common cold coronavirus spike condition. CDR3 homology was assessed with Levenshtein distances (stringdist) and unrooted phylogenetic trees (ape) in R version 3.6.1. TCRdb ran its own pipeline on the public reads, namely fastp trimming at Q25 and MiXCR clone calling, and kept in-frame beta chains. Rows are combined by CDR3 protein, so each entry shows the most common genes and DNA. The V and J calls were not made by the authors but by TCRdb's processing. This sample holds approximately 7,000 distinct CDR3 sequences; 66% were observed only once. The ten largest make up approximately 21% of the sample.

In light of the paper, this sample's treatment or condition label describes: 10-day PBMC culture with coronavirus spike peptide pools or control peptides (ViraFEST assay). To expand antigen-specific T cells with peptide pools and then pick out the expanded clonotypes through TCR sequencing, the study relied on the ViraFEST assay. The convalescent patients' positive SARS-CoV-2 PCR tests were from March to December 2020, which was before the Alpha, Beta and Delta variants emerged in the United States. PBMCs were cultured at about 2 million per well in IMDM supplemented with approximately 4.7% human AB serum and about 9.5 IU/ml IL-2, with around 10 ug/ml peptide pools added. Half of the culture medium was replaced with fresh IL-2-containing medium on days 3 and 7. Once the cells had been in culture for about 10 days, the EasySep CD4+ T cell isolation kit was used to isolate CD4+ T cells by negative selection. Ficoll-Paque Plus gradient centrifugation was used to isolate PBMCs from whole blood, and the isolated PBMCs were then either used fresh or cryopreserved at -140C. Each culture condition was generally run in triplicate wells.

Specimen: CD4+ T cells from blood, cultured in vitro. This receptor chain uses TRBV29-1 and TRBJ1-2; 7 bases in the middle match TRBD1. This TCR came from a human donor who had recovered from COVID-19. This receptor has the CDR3 CSVEEGRGGGYTF. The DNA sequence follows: TGCAGCGTTGAAGAAGGCAGGGGGGGCGGCTACACCTTC.